The sequence of this TCR beta chain was determined in a study of T cells after posttransplantation cyclophosphamide. Whole-study results and caveats: After PTCy, TRB diversity resembled that of CNI/methotrexate controls. Later post-transplant blood repertoires were often dominated by donor CD8+ memory clones.

The protocol was immunoSEQ multiplex PCR, while the TCRdb copy is restricted to in-frame clones and leaves out a portion. The sample is made up of fewer than 40,000 clones, none counted only once. The table lists this clone with many counts. Its specificity is not known. This CDR3 has 13 residues. Trimming removed 5 bases at V and 3 bases at J, with 8 bases between. The germline V gene has CDR1 SSHAT and CDR2 FNYEAQ (reference sequence). The source is a woman aged 50 to 60 in good health and a related stem cell transplant donor. The chain links TRBV7-7 to TRBJ1-5; D is unresolved. Sequenced input: PBMCs. The CDR3 here is CASSLGVNQPQHF. CDR3 bases: TGTGCCAGCAGCCTCGGGGTCAATCAGCCCCAGCATTTT.